The rows below give T cell receptor beta chains drawn from one sample of a study of blood T cell repertoires in COVID-19. Here immunoSEQ multiplex PCR was the method, and the copy in TCRdb shows in-frame clones only, minus some. The sample has about 120,000 clones, about 89% seen once. Sequencing input: peripheral blood. The receptors come from a man aged 40-55 years with acute or convalescent COVID-19. Both conserved end residues are part of each CDR3. The D gene is left open where the match is weak. Not all rows give a size; the values are once, few, many and, for expanded clones, a class.

TRBJ1-2 . TRBV7-2 . TGTGCCAGCAGCCCAGGGGCAGAATATGGCTACACCTTC CASSPGAEYGYTF
TRBJ1-1 TRBD1 TRBV12-5 . TGTGCTAGTGGTCCACAGGGGCCTAACACTGAAGCTTTCTTT CASGPQGPNTEAFF
TRBJ2-3 . TRBV5-6 . TGTGCCAGCAGCTTGCCAGGCGGCACAGATACGCAGTATTTT CASSLPGGTDTQYF
TRBJ1-2 . TRBV30 . TGTGCCTGCTGGGGGGGGCGTTACTTTGGCTACACCTTC CACWGGRYFGYTF
TRBJ2-5 TRBD1 TRBV5-6 . TGTGCCAGCAGCGCCCGATCGACAGGGCAACAAGAGACCCAGTACTTC CASSARSTGQQETQYF
TRBJ2-7 TRBD2 TRBV7-8 . TGTGCCAGCAGCTTAGTCTCGGGTGCGGGAGAACTACGGGAGCAGTACTTC CASSLVSGAGELREQYF
TRBJ2-3 TRBD1 TRBV2 . TGTGCCAGCAGTGTTGGAGGGGGACAGGGGTCAGATACGCAGTATTTT CASSVGGGQGSDTQYF
TRBJ1-6 . TRBV19 . TGTGCCAGTAAAGTTAACAGGGAGTGGAATTCACCCCTCCACTTT CASKVNREWNSPLHF
TRBJ1-1 TRBD1 TRBV4-1 . TGCGCCAGCAGCCAAGTCCCACAGGGGACTGAAGCTTTCTTT CASSQVPQGTEAFF
TRBJ1-5 TRBD1 TRBV19 . TGTGCCAGTAGTACGGGACAGGGAGGGCAGCCCCAGCATTTT CASSTGQGGQPQHF
TRBJ2-6 . TRBV18 . TGTGCCAGCTCACCGGCCCGGGATTTGACTGGGGCCAACGTCCTGACTTTC CASSPARDLTGANVLTF
TRBJ1-4 TRBD1 TRBV7-2 . TGTGCCAGCAGCTCACGACAGGGGGACGCAACTAATGAAAAACTGTTTTTT CASSSRQGDATNEKLFF
TRBJ1-3 . TRBV18 . TGTGCCAGCTCACCAAGGACTGATTCCGGAAACACCATATATTTT CASSPRTDSGNTIYF
TRBJ2-1 . TRBV7-9 . TGTGCCAGCAGCTACCCTAACAATGAGCAGTTCTTC CASSYPNNEQFF
TRBJ2-5 TRBD2 TRBV11-2 . TGTGCCAGCAGCACCAACGCTGGTGCGGGAGGGGTAGAGACCCAGTACTTC CASSTNAGAGGVETQYF
TRBJ2-7 TRBD1 TRBV5-5 . TGTGCCAGCAGCTTGGGGGACAGGGGATACCACGAGCAGTACTTC CASSLGDRGYHEQYF
TRBJ1-1 . TRBV28 . TGTGCCAGCACCCAAACTTGGAGGGTGGATGGGGCGAACACTGAAGCTTTCTTT CASTQTWRVDGANTEAFF
TRBJ2-5 . TRBV12-5 . TGTGCTAGTGGTTTGGCCTCGACTACCCAAGAGACCCAGTACTTC CASGLASTTQETQYF
TRBJ2-2 TRBD1 TRBV19 . TGTGCCAGTAGTCTTTGGACAGGGAACACCGGGGAGCTGTTTTTT CASSLWTGNTGELFF
TRBJ2-4 TRBD1 TRBV27 . TGTGCCAGCAGGGGGGACAGAGCCAAAAACATTCAGTACTTC CASRGDRAKNIQYF
TRBJ2-1 TRBD1 TRBV9 . TGTGCCAGCAGCGTACTGCCAGGGGGCTTGGATGAGCAGTTCTTC CASSVLPGGLDEQFF
TRBJ2-4 . TRBV2 . TGTGCCAGCAATGGACTGCTCCTGGGGGCCAAAAACATTCAGTACTTC CASNGLLLGAKNIQYF
TRBJ2-2 . TRBV5-6 . TGTGCCAGCAGCCCTTTAGAGCGACGCACCGGGGAGCTGTTTTTT CASSPLERRTGELFF
TRBJ2-7 . TRBV6-6 . TGTGCCAGCAGTGCTGGACAAGGGGGCTACGAGCAGTACTTC CASSAGQGGYEQYF
TRBJ2-1 TRBD1 TRBV10-3 . TGTGCCATCGCTGGGACAGGCCTAAATGAGCAGTTCTTC CAIAGTGLNEQFF
TRBJ1-2 . TRBV6-1 . TGTGCCAGCAGTGAAGAGGGGCAGGCGGGGGGCTACACCTTC CASSEEGQAGGYTF
TRBJ2-3 . TRBV6-5 . TGTGCCAGCAGTTACTCGGGGGCAGCTAGCACAGATACGCAGTATTTT CASSYSGAASTDTQYF
TRBJ1-2 . TRBV4-2 . TGTGCCAGCAGCCGCGAAGGGGATAGGGGCTATGGCTACACCTTC CASSREGDRGYGYTF
TRBJ1-1 . TRBV15 . TGTGCCACCAGCAGAGATTTTCAAGGGGATCATGAAGCTTTCTTT CATSRDFQGDHEAFF
TRBJ1-6 . TRBV20-1 . TGCAGTGCTAGTCGGGGAGCACTTGGAAGCTCCTATAATTCACCCCTCCACTTT CSASRGALGSSYNSPLHF
TRBJ2-5 TRBD1 TRBV20-1 . TGCAGTGCTGGTGGCAGGGGGGAGACCCAGTACTTC CSAGGRGETQYF
TRBJ1-2 . TRBV25-1 . TGTGCCAGCAGGGAGGACAGACATGGCTACACCTTC CASREDRHGYTF
TRBJ2-5 . TRBV2 . TGTGCCAGCAGTGAACTAACACTACAAGAGACCCAGTACTTC CASSELTLQETQYF
TRBJ2-3 TRBD2 TRBV11-2 . TGTGCCAGCAGCTTTAGGGGACTAGCGGGAGTCACAGATACGCAGTATTTT CASSFRGLAGVTDTQYF
TRBJ1-6 . TRBV7-9 once TGTGCCAGCAGCTTATGGGCAGGGACTAACTCGTCACCCCTCCACTTT CASSLWAGTNSSPLHF
TRBJ1-2 . TRBV9 . TGTGCCAGCAGCGGCCGTGCAGGGCGAAACTATGGCTACACCTTC CASSGRAGRNYGYTF
TRBJ1-2 . TRBV5-6 . TGTGCCAGCAGCTTCCCGGGTTATGGCTACACCTTC CASSFPGYGYTF
TRBJ1-5 TRBD1 TRBV6-2/TRBV6-3 . TGTGCCAGCAGTTACGCACCTCGGACAGGGAGGCAGCCCCAGCATTTT CASSYAPRTGRQPQHF
TRBJ1-2 TRBD1 TRBV6-5 . TGTGCCAGCAGTTACTCTTCGGACAGGGCCTATGGCTACACCTTC CASSYSSDRAYGYTF
TRBJ1-2 . TRBV6-6 . TGTGCCACCGAGGTGGGGAGGGGGTTGGCGGGAGGCTACACCTTC CATEVGRGLAGGYTF
TRBJ2-2 . TRBV6-5 . TGTGCCAGCAACAGCGGATGGAACACCGGGGAGCTGTTTTTT CASNSGWNTGELFF
TRBJ1-1 . TRBV10-2 . TGCGCCAGCAGTCCCCGACAGAACACTGAAGCTTTCTTT CASSPRQNTEAFF
TRBJ1-2 . TRBV25-1 . TGTGCCAGCAGTGAATCGTGGGCAGTTCCTGGCTACACCTTC CASSESWAVPGYTF
TRBJ1-1 . TRBV4-1 . TGCGCCAGCAGCCATCGCGGGGGGTTAGGCACTGAAGCTTTCTTT CASSHRGGLGTEAFF